This T cell receptor (beta chain) appears in the sequencing data of a study of regulatory T cells in long-lasting Graves disease. Germline CDR1 and CDR2: MNHEY and SVGAGI. The V gene lost 4 bases and the J gene lost 0 bases, with 13 bases spanning the gap. The length of the CDR3 is 15 residues. Library construction for TCR beta used iRepertoire HTBI primers and Arm-PCR of CDR3 regions. As handled by the study authors: Identified segments across samples numbered just over 60 TRBV and more than 12 TRBJ. TCRdb re-analysed the multiplex PCR reads in MiXCR, keeping a single row per CDR3 protein. The V and J calls, along with clone size, are taken from TCRdb and not from the paper's own processing. The sample yields roughly 400,000 distinct CDR3 sequences, roughly 20% seen once. The time point: persistent/refractory GD, antithyroid drugs over 5 years with positive TRAb. Making the TCR library involved RNA that had been extracted from PBMCs.

The rearrangement joins TRBV6-5 to TRBJ2-7, with D maybe TRBD1 (5 bases). Specimen: peripheral blood mononuclear cells (PBMCs), collected when the disease was refractory, from a patient treated with antithyroid drugs. The source of this sequence is a female donor with Graves disease. The CDR3 sequence is CASSSSLDSSYEQYF. The CDR3 DNA is TGTGCCAGCAGTTCGTCCTTAGACAGCTCCTACGAGCAGTACTTC.